The entry that follows covers one T cell receptor (beta chain) sequence. The antigen is unknown. Looked up from germline, CDR1 is SQVTM and CDR2 is ANQGSEA. The CDR3 consists of 14 residues. With 3 bases removed from V and 2 bases from J, the gap between germline ends came to 11 bases. The data are from a study of radiotherapy plus CTLA-4 blockade in lung cancer. For the study at large: Among all patients, 15% to 20% showed objective responses, while more than 25% had disease control. Broader study findings: Blood-borne expansion of tumor-derived TCR clones followed radiotherapy plus ipilimumab.

Clones were read by immunoSEQ multiplex PCR, and TCRdb kept only the in-frame ones, dropping some. The sample comprises 89,000 or so clones, approximately 78% of which are singletons, and roughly 3.5% rests with the top ten. The study gave focal radiation plus ipilimumab CTLA-4 blockade to patients with chemo-refractory metastatic non-small-cell lung cancer. Sequencing used peripheral blood, obtained from a patient treated with radiotherapy plus ipilimumab. The origin of this receptor is a human donor with non-small cell lung cancer who had a partial response to radiotherapy plus ipilimumab. The chain joins TRBV29-1 to TRBJ2-1; weak D call: TRBD1 (6 bases). CDR3 protein: CSVDRGTAYNEQFF. CDR3 DNA sequence: TGCAGCGTTGACAGGGGTACAGCCTACAATGAGCAGTTCTTC.